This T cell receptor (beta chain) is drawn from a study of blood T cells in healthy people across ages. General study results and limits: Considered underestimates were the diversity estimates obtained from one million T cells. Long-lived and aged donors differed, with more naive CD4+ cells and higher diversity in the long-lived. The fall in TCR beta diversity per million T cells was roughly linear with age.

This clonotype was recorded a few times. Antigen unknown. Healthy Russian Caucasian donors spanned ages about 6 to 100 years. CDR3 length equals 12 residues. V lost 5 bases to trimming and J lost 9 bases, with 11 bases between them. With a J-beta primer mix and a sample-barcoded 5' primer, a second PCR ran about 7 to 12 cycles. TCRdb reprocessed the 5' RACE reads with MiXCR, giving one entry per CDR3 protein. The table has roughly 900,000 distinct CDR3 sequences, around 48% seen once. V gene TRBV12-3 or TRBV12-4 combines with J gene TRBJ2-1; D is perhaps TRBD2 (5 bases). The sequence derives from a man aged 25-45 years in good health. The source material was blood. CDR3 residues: CASSPGLAEQFF. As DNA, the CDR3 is TGTGCCAGCAGTCCCGGCCTAGCTGAGCAGTTCTTC.